The TCR beta chain described here comes from a study of OX40 agonist ivuxolimab in advanced cancers. About the study: The study reported partial responses in three patients: one hepatocellular carcinoma, two cutaneous melanoma.

The repertoire was sequenced with immunoSEQ multiplex PCR; TCRdb's copy has only in-frame clones and lacks some. The sample includes about 23,000 clones, 60% to 85% of them seen just once. The CDR3 loop spans 15 amino acids. Germline V lookup: CDR1 MNHNY, CDR2 SVGAGI (reference sequence). Trimming took off 2 bases at V and 4 bases at J, with 12 bases between the two ends. Autoimmune disease history or systemic immunosuppression meant exclusion. The V gene is TRBV6-6, the J gene TRBJ2-1; D is perhaps TRBD2 (5 bases). This TCR was recovered from an adult with an advanced solid tumor such as melanoma, head and neck, liver or kidney cancer. Here the sequenced sample was CD4+ or CD8+ T cells sorted from blood, taken in a trial of the OX40 agonist ivuxolimab. CDR3 DNA: TGTGCCAGCAGTTACGACGGACTTTCGTACAATGAGCAGTTCTTC. It is translated as CASSYDGLSYNEQFF.